Each of the 23 T cell receptor beta chains below was sequenced from the same sample in a study of blood T cell repertoires in COVID-19. Only in-frame clones appear in the TCRdb table, and some are missing; sequencing was by immunoSEQ multiplex PCR. The sample contains 140,000 to 150,000 clones, 70% to 90% of which appear only once. Sequenced input: peripheral blood. Every receptor here comes from a woman aged 40-49 years with active or convalescent COVID-19.

V is TRBV27 and J is TRBJ1-2, with 10 bases aligning to TRBD1. CDR3 length: 13 residues. In germline, CDR1 is MNHEY, CDR2 SMNVEV (reference sequence). V shed 7 bases, J shed 6 bases, and the junction held 5 bases outside the gene matches. CDR3 residues: CASIGQGVDGYTF. CDR3 DNA sequence: TGTGCCAGCATTGGACAGGGGGTGGATGGCTACACCTTC.

This rearrangement joins TRBV3-1 (or the pseudogene TRBV3-2) to TRBJ2-1, with a weak D call TRBD2 (6 bases). The CDR3 is made up of 14 amino acids. V was shortened by 1 base and J by 6 bases, with 10 bases between the two germline ends. Germline V gives CDR1 LGHDT, CDR2 YNNKEL (reference sequence). The CDR3 sequence: CASSQGLASNEQFF. In DNA form, the CDR3 reads TGTGCCAGCAGCCAAGGGCTAGCGTCCAATGAGCAGTTCTTC.

The chain combines TRBV19 with TRBJ2-1, with D possibly matching TRBD1 (5 bases). CDR1 LNHDA and CDR2 SQIVND come from the germline V gene (reference sequence). The V gene lost 1 base and the J gene lost 9 bases, with 13 bases spanning the gap. This CDR3 spans 14 amino acids. For the CDR3, the DNA is TGTGCCAGTAGTATAGGGGGCCCGAGCAGTGAGCAGTTCTTC. This translates into CASSIGGPSSEQFF.

The V call is TRBV24-1, the J call TRBJ1-4, with TRBD1 matching 8 bases. J was trimmed by 5 bases and V by 3 bases; bases with no gene match: 10. This CDR3 contains 17 residues. The germline gives CDR1 KGHDR, CDR2 SFDVKD. The CDR3 nucleotides read TGTGCCACCAGTGATGCGGGACAGGCCAGGGGGAATGAAAAACTGTTTTTT. Its protein is CATSDAGQARGNEKLFF.

The chain couples TRBV6-5 to TRBJ1-3, with D uncertain. V lost 6 bases to trimming and J lost 0 bases, with 12 bases between them. Germline V gene sequence: CDR1 MNHEY, CDR2 SVGAGI. CDR3 length: 15 residues. CDR3 amino acids: CASSRERNSGNTIYF. The CDR3 bases are TGTGCCAGCAGCCGCGAGCGGAACTCTGGAAACACCATATATTTT.

The chain has TRBV19 and TRBJ1-2; D possibly corresponds to TRBD1 (5 bases). V shed 4 bases and J shed 5 bases, with 11 bases lying between them. The length of the CDR3 is 13 residues. Germline-derived CDR1 and CDR2 are LNHDA and SQIVND (reference sequence). For the CDR3, the DNA is TGTGCCAGTAGTACTCGACAGACTTATGGCTACACCTTC. It yields the protein CASSTRQTYGYTF.

Here the CDR3 reads CASSQEPVYGYTF. CDR3 coding DNA: TGTGCCAGCAGCCAAGAACCAGTCTATGGCTACACCTTC. The chain combines TRBV14 with TRBJ1-2; unclear D gene. Per the germline V gene, CDR1 is SGHDN and CDR2 is FVKESK. The CDR3 runs 13 residues. The ends were cut back, 0 bases at V and 4 bases at J, with 6 bases in the middle.

This chain links TRBV5-1 with TRBJ1-2, with D unclear. The CDR3 covers 13 residues. Germline CDR1 is SGHRS and CDR2 is YFSETQ. V was clipped by 0 bases and J by 5 bases, with 8 bases between them. CDR3 in DNA: TGCGCCAGCAGCTTGGGTCCCTCGTATGGCTACACCTTC. This sequence encodes CASSLGPSYGYTF.

V is TRBV7-9 and J is TRBJ1-1; the match to TRBD1 covers 9 bases. Germline assignment: CDR1 SEHNR and CDR2 FQNEAQ (reference sequence). There are 16 residues in the CDR3. Losses at the gene ends were 5 bases for V and 2 bases for J; bases not matched to a gene: 9. For the CDR3, the DNA is TGTGCCAGCAGCCGAGGGTCGGGACAGGGAAACACTGAAGCTTTCTTT. It is translated as CASSRGSGQGNTEAFF.

J is TRBJ2-5 and V is TRBV5-1, with TRBD2 matching 10 bases. Germline V gene lookup returns CDR1 SGHRS and CDR2 YFSETQ. This CDR3 comprises 18 residues. Unmatched junction bases numbered 13, after V lost 0 bases and J lost 5 bases. CDR3 sequence: CASSLVISSGGAWETQYF. CDR3 DNA sequence: TGCGCCAGCAGCTTGGTTATCTCCAGCGGGGGGGCCTGGGAGACCCAGTACTTC.

This chain links TRBV11-3 with TRBJ2-7; D uncertain. CDR3 length: 13 residues. The V gene's germline CDR1 is SGHNT and CDR2 YENEEA. V shed 1 base and J shed 4 bases, with 8 bases lying between them. CDR3 protein: CASSLGPRYEQYF. In DNA, the CDR3 is TGTGCCAGCAGCTTAGGGCCCCGTTACGAGCAGTACTTC.

The V and J genes are TRBV7-2 and TRBJ2-7, with 7 bases identical to TRBD1. V was clipped by 0 bases and J by 2 bases; unmatched bases: 1. The CDR3 is made up of 14 amino acids. Germline values: CDR1 SGHTA, CDR2 FQGNSA. CDR3 protein: CASSLADRAYEQYF. CDR3 in DNA: TGTGCCAGCAGCTTAGCCGACAGGGCCTACGAGCAGTACTTC.

The rearrangement links TRBV21-1 to TRBJ1-5; the table names TRBD1, a call not compared with the DNA. TRBV21-1 is an annotated pseudogene. CDR3 length equals 16 residues. Here the CDR3 DNA reads TGTGCCAGCAGCACCCTTAGGGCCAGGGTCGATCAGCCCCAGCATTTT. Its translation is CASSTLRARVDQPQHF.

The rearrangement links TRBV6-6 to TRBJ1-3; D gene uncertain. The V gene lost 0 bases and the J gene lost 0 bases, with 9 bases spanning the gap. CDR3 size: 16 residues. The germline V gene has CDR1 MNHNY and CDR2 SVGAGI (reference sequence). The CDR3 nucleotides are TGTGCCAGCAGTTACTCAACAGCCAGCTCTGGAAACACCATATATTTT. The encoded protein is CASSYSTASSGNTIYF.

The V gene is TRBV6-5, the J gene TRBJ1-1; D may be TRBD1 (5 bases). Trimming cost V 7 bases and J 13 bases, with 16 bases left between them. CDR3 length: 11 amino acids. Germline values: CDR1 MNHEY, CDR2 SVGAGI. The CDR3 bases are TGTGCCAGCACCGGGGGATTTCATGGTTTCTTT. This codes for CASTGGFHGFF.

This rearrangement joins TRBV2 to TRBJ2-7; possible D gene TRBD1, 6 bases. Germline V lookup: CDR1 SNHLY, CDR2 FYNNEI. The V and J ends lost 4 bases and 7 bases respectively, with 17 bases between them. CDR3 length: 14 residues. This CDR3 is CASSGTVTLGEQYF. CDR3 DNA sequence: TGTGCCAGCAGTGGGACAGTCACCCTGGGGGAGCAGTACTTC.

The gene calls are TRBV28 and TRBJ2-1; 10 bases match TRBD1. V shed 4 bases and J 2 bases; nucleotides not matched to a gene: 17. In germline, CDR1 is MDHEN, CDR2 SYDVKM. The CDR3 length is 20 residues. CDR3 sequence (DNA): TGTGCCAGCAGTTCTGACCCCCTACCTAGGGACAGGGGTCCCTACAATGAGCAGTTCTTC. Residues: CASSSDPLPRDRGPYNEQFF.

The chain joins TRBV5-4 to TRBJ1-4; D remains unclear. Germline V gives CDR1 SGHNT, CDR2 YYREEE (reference sequence). Trimming pared 0 bases from V and 0 bases from J, leaving 15 bases between. The CDR3 covers 18 residues. The CDR3 region has the DNA TGTGCCAGCAGCTTGGATTGGCAAATTCCTGCAACTAATGAAAAACTGTTTTTT. Translation: CASSLDWQIPATNEKLFF.

This clone was counted only a few times. The V and J genes are TRBV28 and TRBJ2-5; 8 bases fit TRBD2. Unmatched junction bases numbered 12, after V lost 3 bases and J lost 3 bases. The CDR3 sequence is 17 residues long. Germline V lookup: CDR1 MDHEN, CDR2 SYDVKM. CDR3 loop: CASSFGATSGVKETQYF. DNA for the CDR3: TGTGCCAGCAGTTTTGGGGCAACTAGCGGAGTAAAAGAGACCCAGTACTTC.

This clone has more than one count but fewer than ten. V and J are TRBV5-1 and TRBJ2-3; 7 bases are shared with TRBD2. The CDR3 totals 14 residues. Germline V gene sequence: CDR1 SGHRS, CDR2 YFSETQ. V was clipped by 9 bases and J by 0 bases; unmatched bases: 7. As DNA, the CDR3 is TGCGCCACCAGGGAGGGGTTGAGCACAGATACGCAGTATTTT. As protein: CATREGLSTDTQYF.

The chain is built from TRBV11-2 and TRBJ2-3; D not certain. Germline V gene sequence: CDR1 SGHAT, CDR2 FQNNGV. Between the trimmed V and J ends, which lost 1 base and 1 base, there was a span of 3 bases. The CDR3 runs to 13 residues. CDR3 sequence: CASSLGRTDTQYF. CDR3 sequence (DNA): TGTGCCAGCAGCTTAGGGCGCACAGATACGCAGTATTTT.

V gene TRBV7-2 combines with J gene TRBJ2-7; 7 nucleotides line up with TRBD1. The V gene end was trimmed by 4 bases and the J gene end by 7 bases; junction bases not matched to a gene: 7. The CDR3 runs to 13 residues. Germline V CDR1 and CDR2: SGHTA, FQGNSA. The CDR3 DNA reads as TGTGCCAGCAGCTCGACAGGGTTTTGGGAGCAGTACTTC. Encoded protein: CASSSTGFWEQYF.

This sequence joins TRBV27 and TRBJ2-7; 13 positions match TRBD2. Germline CDR1 MNHEY, CDR2 SMNVEV (reference sequence). The CDR3 loop spans 16 amino acids. V was clipped by 5 bases and J by 2 bases; unmatched bases: 6. The CDR3 nucleotides are TGTGCCAGCAGTCCTCGGACTAGCGGGAGACCCTACGAGCAGTACTTC. Translation gives CASSPRTSGRPYEQYF.